The 2 T cell receptor beta chains below all came from one sample that was sequenced in a study of T cell responses to AZD1222 COVID-19 vaccine. Here immunoSEQ multiplex PCR was the method, and the copy in TCRdb shows in-frame clones only, minus some. The table includes more than 150,000 clones, around nine tenths detected once. The sample was peripheral blood, taken 28 days after the second AZD1222 dose. The source is an adult who received the AZD1222 COVID-19 vaccine.

The chain combines TRBV5-1 with TRBJ2-3; 12 bases agree with TRBD2. This CDR3 comprises 17 residues. V was pared by 2 bases and J by 4 bases, with 8 bases of the junction left unmatched. Per the germline V gene, CDR1 is SGHRS and CDR2 is YFSETQ. CDR3 bases: TGCGCCAGCAGCTTACTACCGACTAGCGGGAGCTCAGATACGCAGTATTTT. Translation: CASSLLPTSGSSDTQYF.

The chain has TRBV24-1 and TRBJ1-5, with D possibly being TRBD1 (5 bases). The CDR3 covers 14 residues. Germline V lookup: CDR1 KGHDR, CDR2 SFDVKD. The germline V and J ends were trimmed by 4 bases and 1 base, with 7 bases remaining between them. The CDR3 region has the DNA TGTGCCACCAGTGACAGGGTGAGCAATCAGCCCCAGCATTTT. Protein sequence: CATSDRVSNQPQHF.